This TCR beta chain was observed in a study of T-cell reconstitution after alpha-beta-depleted transplantation in children (dated by TCRdb to about 2016). As for the study more broadly: The study quantitatively tracked T-cell immune reconstitution after TCRalphabeta/CD19-depleted allogeneic hematopoietic cell transplantation in children using TCR repertoire profiling. The full study reports these points: The high TCRbeta diversity at day 60 in some patients was ascribed to recipient T cells and intrathymic progenitors that had survived conditioning. The frequencies of hyperexpanded clones fell over the following months, and after one year, T-cell counts and TCRbeta diversity were mostly attributed to newly produced T cells. The apparently early recovery of alphabetaT-cell counts about two months after transplant reportedly depended on only several hundred rapidly expanded clones that came from non-depleted graft cells.

The cysteine opens and the phenylalanine closes a CDR3 of 16 amino acids. CDR3 DNA only is kept here, 48 bases in frame from base 1. As encoded in the germline V gene (reference sequence), CDR1 is SEHNR while CDR2 is FQNEAQ. V gives up 2 bases and J gives up 2 bases, and the segment between their germline ends measures 15 bases. Worth noting for this clonotype: Its antigen has not been determined. No base-level quality is on record; no much larger clone is a single base apart.

The receptor library was made with PCR. Data came from an Illumina HiSeq 2500. Molecular barcoding was employed in the preparation of TCR libraries, with unique molecular identifiers being used to normalize TCRbeta repertoire quantification. TCRdb reprocessing: public reads trimmed at Q25 with fastp, clones called with MiXCR, in-frame beta chains kept. Under each unique CDR3 protein, matching rows form one entry showing the most common genes and DNA. Across this sample there are 800,000 to 1,000,000 distinct CDR3 sequences, with roughly 29% seen only once. Under 30% of the sample goes to the ten largest clones. The sample's treatment or condition, from its label and the paper: allogeneic hematopoietic cell transplantation with graft depleted of TCRalphabeta T cells and CD19 B cells. The children who served as transplant recipients had been given grafts of TCRalphabeta/CD19-depleted allogeneic hematopoietic cells.

This receptor was identified in a boy under three years old who had a stem cell transplant for SCID, so the T cells may come from the graft donor. Here the sequenced sample was PBMCs, mostly from graft donor cells, taken 360 days after TCRalphabeta/CD19-depleted stem cell transplant. This sequence uses TRBV7-9 and TRBJ2-5; the D gene is perhaps TRBD1 or TRBD2, as each covers 5 bases. The CDR3: CASSLWGSGRQETQYF. The nucleotide sequence reads as follows: TGTGCCAGCAGCTTATGGGGGTCTGGACGGCAAGAGACCCAGTACTTC.